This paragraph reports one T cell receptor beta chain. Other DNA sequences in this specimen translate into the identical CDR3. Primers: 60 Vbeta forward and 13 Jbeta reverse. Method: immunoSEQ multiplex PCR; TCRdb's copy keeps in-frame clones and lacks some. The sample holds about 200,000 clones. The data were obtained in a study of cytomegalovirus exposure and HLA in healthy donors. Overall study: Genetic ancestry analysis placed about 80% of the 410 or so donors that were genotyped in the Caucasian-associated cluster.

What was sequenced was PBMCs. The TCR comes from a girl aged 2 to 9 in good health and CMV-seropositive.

DNA for the CDR3: TGCGCCAGCAGCCCGGGACAGGGTCTGGAGACCCAGTACTTC. Encoded protein: CASSPGQGLETQYF. The chain recombines TRBV5-1 with TRBJ2-5, with 9 nucleotides matching TRBD1. The CDR3 loop spans 14 amino acids. Germline V gene sequence: CDR1 SGHRS, CDR2 YFSETQ. J gave up 5 bases and V 4 bases, and 6 bases lay outside the gene matches.